This TCR beta chain was sequenced for a study of shared clonotypes between healthy human individuals. Looking at the study overall: Researchers assigned three CD4 naive, three CD4 memory, two CD8 naive and one CD8 memory plate to each donor.

Per sorted-subset replicate PCR, input was around 200 ng DNA, representing tens of thousands of T cell genomes. Assay used: immunoSEQ multiplex PCR; TCRdb lists only in-frame clones, some missing. In the table there are approximately 530,000 clones, 95% to 97% of which are singletons. Splitting of CD4+ cells produced CD45RA+ naive and CD45RA-negative memory subsets. The V and J ends lost 1 base and 2 bases respectively, with 9 bases between them. The CDR3 totals 15 residues. Germline V gives CDR1 SGHRS, CDR2 YFSETQ. The receptor comes from a woman between 25 and 40 years old in good health. J is TRBJ2-2 and V is TRBV5-1; D is uncertain. Sequencing used naive CD4+ T cells sorted from blood. Regarding subset: CD45RA+ positively selected. CDR3 coding DNA: TGCGCCAGCAGCTTGTATGTGAGCAACACCGGGGAGCTGTTTTTT. It specifies CASSLYVSNTGELFF. The full variable domain, its missing parts supplied by reference TRBV5-1 and TRBJ2-2, is KAGVTQTPRYLIKTRGQQVTLSCSPISGHRSVSWYQQTPGQGLQFLFEYFSETQRNKGNFPGRFSGRQFSNSRSEMNVSTLELGDSALYLCASSLYVSNTGELFFGEGSRLTVL.